These T cell receptor beta chains were read from a single sample in a study of CD8+CD57+ T cells in acquired aplastic anemia. A single record per CDR3 protein comes from TCRdb applying MiXCR to the reads. The data show about 220,000 distinct CDR3 sequences, with around 45% seen just once and 7.8% held by the top ten. What was sequenced was sorted CD4+, CD8+, or CD8+CD57+ T cells (not recorded which) from PBMCs. These receptors were taken from a human donor with aplastic anemia. Both conserved end residues are part of each CDR3.

V gene: TRBV29-1
CDR3 protein: CSFKGFGGYEQYF

V gene: TRBV7-6
CDR3 protein: CASSPDGVAGGPGEQYF

V gene: TRBV10-3
CDR3 protein: CAISEWQARSGNTIYF

V gene: TRBV12-3/TRBV12-4
CDR3 protein: CASSFGPDYEQYF

V gene: TRBV7-6
CDR3 protein: CASSQGESYEQYF

V gene: TRBV7-9
CDR3 protein: CASSSDWHGYEQYF

V gene: TRBV6-2/TRBV6-3
CDR3 protein: CASSYVLSGTEAFF

V gene: TRBV4-3
CDR3 protein: CASSPGLAGPYYEQYF

V gene: TRBV29-1
CDR3 protein: CSVVGGHSYEQYF

V gene: TRBV6-4
CDR3 protein: CASSASGGSTEAFF

V gene: TRBV5-1
CDR3 protein: CASSLKFDEQYF

V gene: TRBV13
CDR3 protein: CASSLSRGGEQFF

V gene: TRBV30
CDR3 protein: CALKPGQGYEQYF

V gene: TRBV6-5
CDR3 protein: CASSSFYREGELFF

V gene: TRBV9
CDR3 protein: CASSGGQANYGYTF

V gene: TRBV10-3
CDR3 protein: CAIPGLTPLATDTQYF

V gene: TRBV30
CDR3 protein: CAWSGESGELFF

V gene: TRBV7-2
CDR3 protein: CASSLRRSEETQYF

V gene: TRBV7-2
CDR3 protein: CASTVGAGKSPLHF

V gene: TRBV29-1
CDR3 protein: CSVQQGLGGELFF

V gene: TRBV6-1
CDR3 protein: CASTLRGRRSDEQYF

V gene: TRBV7-9
CDR3 protein: CASSFEGPYEQYF

V gene: TRBV4-1
CDR3 protein: CASSQDRGYEAFF

V gene: TRBV11-2
CDR3 protein: CASTGTQETQYF

V gene: TRBV27
CDR3 protein: CASGGGYEQYF

V gene: TRBV4-1
CDR3 protein: CASSQAAGPGRNEQFF

V gene: TRBV7-9
CDR3 protein: CASSLARGGSKNIQYF

V gene: TRBV20-1
CDR3 protein: CSALYWDNLHYGYTF

V gene: TRBV10-3
CDR3 protein: CANGGGPYEQYF

V gene: TRBV5-8
CDR3 protein: CASSVQPTGGYDYGYTF

V gene: TRBV20-1
CDR3 protein: CSARGKQVQVEQYF

V gene: TRBV25-1
CDR3 protein: CASSEFGRGREKLFF

V gene: TRBV19
CDR3 protein: CASSIGAWYEQYF

V gene: TRBV3-1
CDR3 protein: CASSGQNQPQHF

V gene: TRBV14
CDR3 protein: CASSPSGRYYEQYF

V gene: TRBV2
CDR3 protein: CASSGDDSSNQPQHF

V gene: TRBV7-6
CDR3 protein: CASSFSRLGGYEQYF

V gene: TRBV2
CDR3 protein: CASRAPPGTGSYGYTF

V gene: TRBV20-1
CDR3 protein: CSGGGTGYGYTF

V gene: TRBV4-1
CDR3 protein: CASSLPPQDYAAPEAQYF

V gene: TRBV15
CDR3 protein: CATSNPGGTENTGELFF